This T cell receptor (beta chain) was recorded in a study of CD8 T cells in Susac syndrome. About 0.5 to 1 ug RNA was reverse transcribed with random hexamers. Across 54 Vbeta and 13 Jbeta, TCR beta CDR3 was amplified with immunoSEQ multiplex PCR. TCRdb processed the immunoSEQ multiplex PCR reads anew with MiXCR; each CDR3 protein has one entry. The sample includes more than 55,000 distinct CDR3 sequences, about 95% of them seen just once. The sequenced target, TCR beta, came from blood CD8+ and CD4+ T cells. The CDR3 is 15 amino acids. Trimming took 8 bases from V and 4 from J; bases not matched to a gene: 11. CDR1 is MGHDK and CDR2 is SYGVNS in the germline V gene.

The chain has TRBV25-1 and TRBJ2-5; 9 positions agree with TRBD1. This clonotype originated in a human donor in good health. The sample comprised CD8+ T cells from PBMCs. The DNA for the CDR3 is TGTGCCAGCCAAGGCGTACAGGGGGCGAGAGAGACCCAGTACTTC. Protein: CASQGVQGARETQYF. Full variable domain (missing parts from reference TRBV25-1 and TRBJ2-5): EADIYQTPRYLVIGTGKKITLECSQTMGHDKMYWYQQDPGMELHLIHYSYGVNSTEKGDLSSESTVSRIRTEHFPLTLESARPSHTSQYLCASQGVQGARETQYFGPGTRLLVL.